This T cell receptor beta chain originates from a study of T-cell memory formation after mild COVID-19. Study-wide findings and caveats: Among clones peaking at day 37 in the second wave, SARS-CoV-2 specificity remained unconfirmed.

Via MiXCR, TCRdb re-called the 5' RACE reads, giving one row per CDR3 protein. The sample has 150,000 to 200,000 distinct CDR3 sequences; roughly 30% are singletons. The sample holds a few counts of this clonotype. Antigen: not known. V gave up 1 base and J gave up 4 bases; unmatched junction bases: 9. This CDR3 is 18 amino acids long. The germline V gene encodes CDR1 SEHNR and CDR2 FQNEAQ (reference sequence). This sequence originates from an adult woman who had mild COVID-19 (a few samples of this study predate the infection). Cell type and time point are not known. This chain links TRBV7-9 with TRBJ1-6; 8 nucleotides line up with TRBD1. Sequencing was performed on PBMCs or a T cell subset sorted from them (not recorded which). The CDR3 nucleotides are TGTGCCAGCAGCTTAGTAGGCAGGGGGCTTCAGTATAATTCACCCCTCCACTTT. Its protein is CASSLVGRGLQYNSPLHF.